This TCR beta chain derives from a study of T-cell memory formation after mild COVID-19 (dated by TCRdb to 2020 to 2023). In the study overall: Most TCR sequence clusters were specific to one of the two donors. T-cell clones expanding and contracting after mild COVID-19 in two donors were tracked by longitudinal TCRalpha and TCRbeta repertoire sequencing. Two young, previously healthy adult volunteers, one female and one male, were included in the cohort.

General conclusions and limits of the study: Whether the second-wave clones peaking on day 37 were SARS-CoV-2 specific was not confirmed. Contracting CD4+ clones appeared mostly in the CM and EM memory subsets, whereas CD8+ clones were enriched in EMRA. Some responding clones were detected in pre-infection memory, suggesting pre-existing cross-reactive memory T cells joined the SARS-CoV-2 response. Only two mild cases were covered in the study, and larger cohorts including severe cases with pre-infection samples were considered necessary. Balanced CD4/CD8 phenotypes were observed for clones contracting from day 15 to 85, whereas a bias towards CD4+ was observed for a second wave of clones expanding from day 15 to 37.

The instrument was an Illumina NovaSeq 6000. cDNA libraries for TCRalpha and TCRbeta were prepared by 5'RACE using constant-segment primers, with sample barcodes and unique molecular identifiers added. RNA was extracted from every sample with Trizol reagent. The libraries were amplified in two PCR steps, and the second step added a second sample barcode and Illumina TruSeq adapters. The libraries were sequenced on an Illumina NovaSeq using 2 x 150 bp paired-end reads. The original pipeline was this. The reads were demultiplexed and collapsed into UMI-guided consensus sequences using migec v1.2.7. Using mixcr v2.1.11, the UMI consensuses were aligned to TRA and TRB V and J templates and assembled into clonotypes. A clonotype was counted as expanded or contracted only if both edgeR and NoisET called the change significant, with noise models trained on biological replicates. For edgeR calls, a false discovery rate-adjusted p below 0.01 and a log2 fold-change threshold of 1 were applied. PCA with hierarchical clustering of max-normalized trajectories of the 1000 most abundant clonotypes was used as exploratory dynamics analysis. Separately sequenced CD4+ and CD8+ repertoires were used to assign the CD4 or CD8 phenotype of responding clones. Starting from the raw public reads, TCRdb applied fastp trimming at Q25, assembled clones with MiXCR and retained in-frame beta chains. Every entry covers one CDR3 protein and lists the most common genes and DNA from its rows. The V and J calls come from TCRdb's annotation, not from the publication. For this sample there are hundreds of thousands of distinct CDR3 sequences; roughly 15% appear just once. The biggest ten clones account for about a fifth of the sample.

Ficoll-Paque density gradient centrifugation was the method used to isolate PBMCs. This clonotype was seen a handful of times. There is no known antigen for this receptor. No base quality values were provided; no much bigger clone lies one nucleotide off. The sequence derives from a young man who had mild COVID-19 (a few samples of this study predate the infection). The sample titles of this study are shuffled in the database, so cell type and time point are left out; the donor was told from shared clones. Specimen: PBMCs or a T cell subset sorted from them (not recorded which).

The CDR3 region: CASSQEQGSNQPQHF. The DNA is as follows: TGCGCCAGCAGCCAAGAACAGGGTAGCAATCAGCCCCAGCATTTT. The rearrangement joined TRBV4-3 to TRBJ1-5; tentative D gene TRBD1, with 6 bases matching. The germline V gene specifies LGHNA as CDR1 and YSLEER as CDR2. Measured from the cysteine to the phenylalanine, the CDR3 is 15 residues long. The only DNA kept is the CDR3, 45 bases in frame from the first base. Between the V and J ends, shortened by 0 bases and 0 bases respectively, the junction contains 6 bases.